The T cell receptor (beta chain) described here comes from a study of T-cell reconstitution after alpha-beta-depleted transplantation in children. Unique molecular identifiers were built into the TCRbeta library. One entry per CDR3 protein results from TCRdb running MiXCR on the PCR reads. The data contain about 540,000 distinct CDR3 sequences, 15% to 20% of them seen just once; the ten biggest clones take up 3.3%. Germline loops: CDR1 LGHNT, CDR2 FRNRAP. The CDR3 extends over 14 amino acids. Trimming removed 3 bases from V and 2 bases from J; junction bases left unmatched: 1. This clonotype was obtained from a human donor who donated a stem cell graft to a child with acute lymphoblastic leukemia. Sample: PBMCs from the stem cell graft donor, taken from the stem cell graft. This chain connects TRBV12-5 to TRBJ2-7; 10 bases align to TRBD1. The CDR3 sequence is CASGFGTGAYEQYF. In DNA, the CDR3 is TGTGCTAGTGGTTTCGGGACAGGGGCCTACGAGCAGTACTTC.